Presented here are 29 T cell receptor beta chains from one specimen sequenced in a study of CD8 T cells in Susac syndrome. When the RNA was reverse transcribed, random hexamers were used with an input of about 0.45 to 1 ug. From the immunoSEQ multiplex PCR reads, TCRdb called clonotypes with MiXCR, one entry per CDR3 protein. Of 90,000 to 150,000 distinct CDR3 sequences in the sample, 85% to 95% were seen once. The sequenced sample was CD4+ T cells from PBMCs. These receptors were taken from a human donor in good health.

The rearrangement links TRBV6-5 to TRBJ1-6; no clear D gene. Per germline, CDR1 MNHEY and CDR2 SVGAGI. The ends were cut back, 2 bases at V and 8 bases at J, with 16 bases in the middle. This CDR3 spans 16 amino acids. The CDR3 protein is CASSYGPGSGYSPLHF. The CDR3 DNA is TGTGCCAGCAGTTACGGTCCCGGGTCTGGTTATTCACCCCTCCACTTT.

The chain is built from TRBV27 and TRBJ1-1; the match to TRBD1 covers 8 bases. Germline values: CDR1 MNHEY, CDR2 SMNVEV (reference sequence). The CDR3 covers 16 residues. Trimming removed 4 bases from V and 0 bases from J; junction bases left unmatched: 7. The chain's CDR3 is CASSSRQGSLNTEAFF. CDR3 nucleotide sequence: TGTGCCAGCAGTTCTCGACAGGGGTCTCTGAACACTGAAGCTTTCTTT.

This chain uses TRBV5-4 with TRBJ2-1; no reliable D call. The CDR3 totals 17 residues. V was trimmed by 4 bases and J by 4 bases, leaving 21 bases between them. Germline V gene data show CDR1 as SGHNT and CDR2 as YYREEE (reference sequence). CDR3 protein: CASSRGGLGGAYNEQFF. The CDR3 nucleotides are TGTGCCAGCAGCCGTGGTGGCTTGGGCGGAGCTTACAATGAGCAGTTCTTC.

V is TRBV28 and J is TRBJ1-1, with 8 bases fitting TRBD1. This CDR3 has 14 amino acids. V lost 6 bases and J lost 5; bases outside the gene matches: 8. Germline values: CDR1 MDHEN, CDR2 SYDVKM. CDR3: CASSISGGATEAFF. DNA for the CDR3: TGTGCCAGCAGCATATCAGGGGGCGCAACTGAAGCTTTCTTT.

This rearrangement joins TRBV28 to TRBJ2-3; the D is unclear. Germline-derived CDR1 and CDR2 are MDHEN and SYDVKM. The CDR3 is 14 residues long. V was cut by 4 bases and J by 2 bases, with 10 bases left in between. CDR3 in amino acids: CASSYLANTDTQYF. CDR3 DNA sequence: TGTGCCAGCAGTTACCTCGCTAACACAGATACGCAGTATTTT.

This clonotype has only one observation. The V and J genes are TRBV5-1 and TRBJ1-2; the D is unclear. The germline V gene encodes CDR1 SGHRS and CDR2 YFSETQ. Trimming stripped 4 bases from V and 5 bases from J, with 18 bases between. The CDR3 runs to 15 residues. This CDR3 reads CASSPRWDVTYGYTF. CDR3 coding DNA: TGCGCCAGCAGCCCTAGGTGGGATGTAACGTATGGCTACACCTTC.

This rearrangement joins TRBV4-2 to TRBJ1-1; maybe TRBD1 (5 bases). Per the germline V gene, CDR1 is LGHNA and CDR2 is YNFKEQ. The CDR3 runs 16 residues. Trimming stripped 0 bases from V and 0 bases from J, with 11 bases between. CDR3 DNA sequence: TGTGCCAGCAGCCAAGATCTCGGCAGGGTGAACACTGAAGCTTTCTTT. Its protein is CASSQDLGRVNTEAFF.

The chain links TRBV18 to TRBJ2-3, with D perhaps being TRBD1 or TRBD2 (5 bases each). Trimming cost V 5 bases and J 7 bases, with 16 bases left between them. Germline assignment: CDR1 KGHSH and CDR2 LQKENI. CDR3 size: 14 residues. CDR3 sequence (DNA): TGTGCCAGCTCATCGCAGGGCGAGGGGAATACGCAGTATTTT. Its translation: CASSSQGEGNTQYF.

The chain is built from TRBV28 and TRBJ2-1; D gene unclear. The CDR3 has 15 residues. Germline CDR1 is MDHEN and CDR2 is SYDVKM. Trimming removed 3 bases at V and 2 bases at J, with 11 bases between. This chain's CDR3 is CASSFRLRTYNEQFF. CDR3 in DNA: TGTGCCAGCAGTTTCCGGCTGAGGACCTACAATGAGCAGTTCTTC.

The CDR3 protein is CASSFDSGRAYEQFF. Written as DNA, the CDR3 is TGCGCCAGCAGCTTCGACAGCGGGAGGGCCTATGAGCAGTTCTTC. The chain is built from TRBV5-1 and TRBJ2-1, with 10 bases fitting TRBD2. The CDR3 loop spans 15 amino acids. Trimming cost V 2 bases and J 8 bases; bases outside gene matches: 7. In germline, CDR1 is SGHRS, CDR2 YFSETQ.

The V gene is TRBV20-1, the J gene TRBJ1-5; D not resolved. The CDR3 spans 15 residues. The germline V and J ends were trimmed by 1 base and 0 bases, with 10 bases remaining between them. Germline V gene data show CDR1 as DFQATT and CDR2 as SNEGSKA (reference sequence). As DNA, the CDR3 is TGCAGTGCTAGAGTGGCCGAATATAGCAATCAGCCCCAGCATTTT. Protein sequence: CSARVAEYSNQPQHF.

The chain has TRBV29-1 and TRBJ2-3; 11 positions agree with TRBD2. The ends lost 4 bases at V and 7 bases at J; junction bases unmatched: 4. Per germline, CDR1 SQVTM and CDR2 ANQGSEA. The CDR3 runs 13 residues. DNA of the CDR3: TGCAGCGTTGTACTAGCGGGAGCTTATACGCAGTATTTT. It yields the protein CSVVLAGAYTQYF.

The rearrangement uses TRBV7-2 and TRBJ2-7; weak D call: TRBD1 (5 bases). The germline gives CDR1 SGHTA, CDR2 FQGNSA. The CDR3 is 14 amino acids. With 1 base removed from V and 3 bases from J, the gap between germline ends came to 10 bases. The CDR3 nucleotides read TGTGCCAGCAGCTTAGGTTCCAGGGACTACGAGCAGTACTTC. Residues: CASSLGSRDYEQYF.

This chain links TRBV19 with TRBJ2-7, with D perhaps matching TRBD2 (6 bases). Germline-derived CDR1 and CDR2 are LNHDA and SQIVND (reference sequence). The CDR3 loop spans 14 amino acids. Trimming left V 4 bases short and J 0 bases short, with 10 bases between. The chain's CDR3 is CASSNAGSSYEQYF. CDR3 DNA: TGTGCCAGTAGTAACGCGGGATCCTCCTACGAGCAGTACTTC. The variable domain in full, with the rest retrieved from reference TRBV19 and TRBJ2-7, is DGGITQSPKYLFRKEGQNVTLSCEQNLNHDAMYWYRQDPGQGLRLIYYSQIVNDFQKGDIAEGYSVSREKKESFPLTVTSAQKNPTAFYLCASSNAGSSYEQYFGPGTRLTVT.

The V gene is TRBV20-1, the J gene TRBJ2-7; 8 bases match TRBD2. This CDR3 comprises 14 residues. V lost 6 bases and J lost 0; bases outside the gene matches: 7. CDR1 and CDR2 (germline): DFQATT, SNEGSKA (reference sequence). Written as DNA, the CDR3 is TGCAGTGCACCCCGGACTAGCTCCTCCTACGAGCAGTACTTC. Translation gives CSAPRTSSSYEQYF.

The rearrangement links TRBV2 to TRBJ2-5; D is unclear. V was shortened by 3 bases and J by 1 base, with 12 bases between the two germline ends. Germline CDR1 is SNHLY and CDR2 is FYNNEI. The CDR3 spans 15 residues. CDR3 sequence: CASSDIRSTQETQYF. Written as DNA, the CDR3 is TGTGCCAGCAGTGATATTCGGAGCACCCAAGAGACCCAGTACTTC.

The V and J genes are TRBV7-2 and TRBJ2-5, with D possibly called TRBD1 or TRBD2 (5 bases each). This CDR3 contains 13 residues. V was pared by 3 bases and J by 10 bases, with 15 bases between. Germline assignment: CDR1 SGHTA and CDR2 FQGNSA. CDR3 coding DNA: TGTGCCAGCAGCTTCTGGGACGTTCGAGACCAGTACTTC. It specifies CASSFWDVRDQYF.

The table lists this clonotype with a few counts. The chain couples TRBV20-1 to TRBJ2-7, with unresolved D. With 0 bases removed from V and 2 bases from J, the gap between germline ends came to 8 bases. From germline, CDR1 is DFQATT and CDR2 SNEGSKA (reference sequence). The CDR3 extends over 13 amino acids. CDR3 sequence (DNA): TGCAGTGCTAGAGATATGAGTACCTACGAGCAGTACTTC. Translated, it gives CSARDMSTYEQYF.

CDR3 DNA sequence: TGTGCCAGCAGCCAAGTCGTAGGAACAGATACGCAGTATTTT. The encoded protein is CASSQVVGTDTQYF. The V call is TRBV14, the J call TRBJ2-3; unclear D gene. Trimming took off 1 base at V and 3 bases at J, with 8 bases between the two ends. Germline V lookup: CDR1 SGHDN, CDR2 FVKESK. There are 14 residues in the CDR3.

This sequence joins TRBV29-1 and TRBJ2-3; D ambiguous. V shed 5 bases and J shed 1 base, with 4 bases lying between them. Germline V gene lookup returns CDR1 SQVTM and CDR2 ANQGSEA. This CDR3 comprises 11 residues. CDR3 residues: CSVYRTDTQYF. The CDR3 DNA sequence: TGCAGCGTTTACCGCACAGATACGCAGTATTTT.

The gene calls are TRBV18 and TRBJ1-6, with D perhaps TRBD1 (6 bases). The CDR3 runs 14 residues. V dropped 6 bases and J dropped 6 bases, with 12 bases sitting between them. Germline CDR1 reads KGHSH; CDR2 reads LQKENI. This CDR3 is CASSPGQTNSPLHF. CDR3 DNA sequence: TGTGCCAGCTCGCCTGGACAGACTAATTCACCCCTCCACTTT.

This sequence joins TRBV6-2 or TRBV6-3 and TRBJ2-2, with TRBD2 identical over 12 bases. This CDR3 has 16 residues. The germline gives CDR1 MNHEY, CDR2 SVGEGT. With 5 bases clipped from V and 4 bases from J, the junction kept 5 bases outside the gene matches. The CDR3 DNA is TGTGCCAGCAGTACGACTAGCGGGAGAGCCACCGGGGAGCTGTTTTTT. Residues: CASSTTSGRATGELFF.

J is TRBJ2-1 and V is TRBV12-3 or TRBV12-4; 7 bases are a match to TRBD2. With V trimmed by 2 bases and J by 8 bases, 9 bases remained unmatched. The CDR3 runs to 15 residues. The CDR3 loop reads CASSLSGRAIYEQFF. The CDR3 DNA reads as TGTGCCAGCAGTTTATCTGGGAGGGCCATATATGAGCAGTTCTTC.

The rearrangement links TRBV30 to TRBJ2-7; a possible D gene is TRBD1 (5 bases). In germline, CDR1 is GTSNPN, CDR2 SVGIG (reference sequence). Trimming left V 1 base short and J 5 bases short, with 15 bases between. CDR3 length equals 14 residues. CDR3 sequence (DNA): TGTGCCTGGAGTGGGGTGAGAGGCAGGGACGAGCAGTACTTC. The encoded protein is CAWSGVRGRDEQYF.

This chain links TRBV3-1 with TRBJ2-5; 8 bases match TRBD1. With 4 bases clipped from V and 6 bases from J, the junction kept 13 bases outside the gene matches. CDR1 and CDR2 (germline): LGHDT, YNNKEL (reference sequence). This CDR3 comprises 16 residues. The CDR3 bases are TGTGCCAGCAGCCTCCGACCTATGACAGGGGAGCAGACCCAGTACTTC. Residues: CASSLRPMTGEQTQYF.

This chain uses TRBV30 with TRBJ1-2; D gene ambiguous. Looked up from germline, CDR1 is GTSNPN and CDR2 is SVGIG (reference sequence). V was cut by 2 bases and J by 8 bases, with 18 bases left in between. The CDR3 contains 14 residues. The CDR3 reads CAWSRTLLLGGYTF. In nucleotides, the CDR3 is TGTGCCTGGAGTCGGACCCTTTTGTTGGGCGGCTACACCTTC. Drawing the rest from reference TRBV30 and TRBJ1-2, the complete variable domain is SQTIHQWPATLVQPVGSPLSLECTVEGTSNPNLYWYRQAAGRGLQLLFYSVGIGQISSEVPQNLSASRPQDRQFILSSKKLLLSDSGFYLCAWSRTLLLGGYTFGSGTRLTVV.

The J gene is TRBJ1-2, the V gene TRBV4-3; maybe TRBD1 (5 bases). The CDR3 extends over 14 amino acids. Germline V CDR1 and CDR2: LGHNA, YSLEER. Trimming pared 4 bases from V and 3 bases from J, leaving 12 bases between. CDR3: CASSRGLEDYGYTF. The CDR3 DNA follows: TGCGCCAGCAGCCGGGGCCTAGAGGACTATGGCTACACCTTC.

The genes are TRBV5-6 and TRBJ1-1; maybe TRBD1 (6 bases). V shed 4 bases and J shed 5 bases, with 18 bases lying between them. This CDR3 contains 15 residues. Germline CDR1 SGHDT, CDR2 YYEEEE. CDR3 protein: CASSSVGGGRTEAFF. The CDR3 DNA follows: TGTGCCAGCAGCAGTGTAGGGGGGGGGCGAACTGAAGCTTTCTTT.

This chain joins TRBV2 and TRBJ2-2; 8 bases are a match to TRBD1. The CDR3 totals 16 residues. CDR1 and CDR2 (germline): SNHLY, FYNNEI. V was pared by 2 bases and J by 1 base, with 3 bases of the junction left unmatched. In nucleotides, the CDR3 is TGTGCCAGCAGTGAATCGGGACAGGAGAACACCGGGGAGCTGTTTTTT. Translating it yields CASSESGQENTGELFF.